The entry below gives a single T cell receptor beta chain sequence along with its context. The sample is drawn from a study of OX40 agonist ivuxolimab in advanced cancers. Study information: Six ivuxolimab dose levels, 0.01 to 10 mg/kg, were given intravenously every 2 weeks. Mean age around 64 years, range about 20 to 79; roughly 82% male. Partial responses were recorded for three patients, including one with hepatocellular carcinoma and two with cutaneous melanoma.

J gave up 7 bases and V 4 bases, and 10 bases lay outside the gene matches. Germline CDR1 is SGHRS and CDR2 is YFSETQ. There are 15 residues in the CDR3. Data came from immunoSEQ multiplex PCR; TCRdb stores just in-frame clones and leaves some out. Of tens of thousands of clones in the sample, just over 90% are singletons; the top ten hold 4.5% to 5%. The sequence was obtained from an adult with an advanced solid tumor such as melanoma, head and neck, liver or kidney cancer. This sequence joins TRBV5-1 and TRBJ1-4; 7 bases map to TRBD1. This specimen consisted of CD4+ or CD8+ T cells sorted from blood, obtained in a trial of the OX40 agonist ivuxolimab. The CDR3 loop is CASSEGQVLAEKLFF. Here the CDR3 DNA reads TGCGCCAGCAGCGAAGGACAGGTGTTGGCTGAAAAACTGTTTTTT.